This TCR beta chain was sequenced during a study of cytomegalovirus exposure and HLA in healthy donors. Findings of the study overall: Under 20,000 TCR beta sequences were associated with HLA alleles at 0.05 false discovery rate in a later analysis.

The CDR3 covers 14 residues. Trimming took off 1 base at V and 2 bases at J, with 10 bases between the two ends. CDR1 is SGHRS and CDR2 is YFSETQ in the germline V gene. The PCR made use of 60 Vbeta and 13 Jbeta primers. Produced via immunoSEQ multiplex PCR; TCRdb's table is partial and in-frame only. The sample carries about 180,000 clones, around 80% recorded once. As to this clone: The antigen remains unidentified.

Sequenced material: PBMCs. The genes are TRBV5-1 and TRBJ2-7; weak D call: TRBD2 (6 bases). This TCR came from a woman aged 55-70 years in good health and CMV-seropositive. Here the CDR3 DNA reads TGCGCCAGCAGCTTGTTAGCGGATACCTACGAGCAGTACTTC. Translated: CASSLLADTYEQYF.